This TCR beta chain was profiled in a study of T-cell reconstitution after alpha-beta-depleted transplantation in children. Study observations and caveats: Reports say that about two months after transplant, the alpha-beta T cells came out of several hundred graft clones that had expanded. T-cell counts and diversity at one year following transplant were attributed mainly to newly produced T cells. Some patients' high day-60 TCRbeta diversity was traced to surviving recipient T cells and thymic progenitors.

To note about this clonotype: Its specificity is not known.

Molecular barcoding with unique molecular identifiers was used for the TCRbeta library. TCRdb reanalysed the PCR reads using MiXCR and keeps one entry per CDR3 protein. Of some 550,000 distinct CDR3 sequences listed, roughly 23% were seen once; the top ten hold 13% to 15%. This CDR3 has 13 residues. Unmatched junction bases numbered 5, after V lost 6 bases and J lost 7 bases. The germline V gene has CDR1 DFQATT and CDR2 SNEGSKA (reference sequence). V and J are TRBV20-1 and TRBJ1-6; TRBD1 aligns across 8 bases. The TCR originated in a boy under two years old who had a stem cell transplant for acute myeloid leukemia, so the T cells may come from the graft donor. The source material was PBMCs, mostly from graft donor cells, sampled 360 days after TCRalphabeta/CD19-depleted stem cell transplant. CDR3 sequence: CSAGQGRNSPLHF. DNA for the CDR3: TGCAGTGCCGGACAGGGTCGCAATTCACCCCTCCACTTT.